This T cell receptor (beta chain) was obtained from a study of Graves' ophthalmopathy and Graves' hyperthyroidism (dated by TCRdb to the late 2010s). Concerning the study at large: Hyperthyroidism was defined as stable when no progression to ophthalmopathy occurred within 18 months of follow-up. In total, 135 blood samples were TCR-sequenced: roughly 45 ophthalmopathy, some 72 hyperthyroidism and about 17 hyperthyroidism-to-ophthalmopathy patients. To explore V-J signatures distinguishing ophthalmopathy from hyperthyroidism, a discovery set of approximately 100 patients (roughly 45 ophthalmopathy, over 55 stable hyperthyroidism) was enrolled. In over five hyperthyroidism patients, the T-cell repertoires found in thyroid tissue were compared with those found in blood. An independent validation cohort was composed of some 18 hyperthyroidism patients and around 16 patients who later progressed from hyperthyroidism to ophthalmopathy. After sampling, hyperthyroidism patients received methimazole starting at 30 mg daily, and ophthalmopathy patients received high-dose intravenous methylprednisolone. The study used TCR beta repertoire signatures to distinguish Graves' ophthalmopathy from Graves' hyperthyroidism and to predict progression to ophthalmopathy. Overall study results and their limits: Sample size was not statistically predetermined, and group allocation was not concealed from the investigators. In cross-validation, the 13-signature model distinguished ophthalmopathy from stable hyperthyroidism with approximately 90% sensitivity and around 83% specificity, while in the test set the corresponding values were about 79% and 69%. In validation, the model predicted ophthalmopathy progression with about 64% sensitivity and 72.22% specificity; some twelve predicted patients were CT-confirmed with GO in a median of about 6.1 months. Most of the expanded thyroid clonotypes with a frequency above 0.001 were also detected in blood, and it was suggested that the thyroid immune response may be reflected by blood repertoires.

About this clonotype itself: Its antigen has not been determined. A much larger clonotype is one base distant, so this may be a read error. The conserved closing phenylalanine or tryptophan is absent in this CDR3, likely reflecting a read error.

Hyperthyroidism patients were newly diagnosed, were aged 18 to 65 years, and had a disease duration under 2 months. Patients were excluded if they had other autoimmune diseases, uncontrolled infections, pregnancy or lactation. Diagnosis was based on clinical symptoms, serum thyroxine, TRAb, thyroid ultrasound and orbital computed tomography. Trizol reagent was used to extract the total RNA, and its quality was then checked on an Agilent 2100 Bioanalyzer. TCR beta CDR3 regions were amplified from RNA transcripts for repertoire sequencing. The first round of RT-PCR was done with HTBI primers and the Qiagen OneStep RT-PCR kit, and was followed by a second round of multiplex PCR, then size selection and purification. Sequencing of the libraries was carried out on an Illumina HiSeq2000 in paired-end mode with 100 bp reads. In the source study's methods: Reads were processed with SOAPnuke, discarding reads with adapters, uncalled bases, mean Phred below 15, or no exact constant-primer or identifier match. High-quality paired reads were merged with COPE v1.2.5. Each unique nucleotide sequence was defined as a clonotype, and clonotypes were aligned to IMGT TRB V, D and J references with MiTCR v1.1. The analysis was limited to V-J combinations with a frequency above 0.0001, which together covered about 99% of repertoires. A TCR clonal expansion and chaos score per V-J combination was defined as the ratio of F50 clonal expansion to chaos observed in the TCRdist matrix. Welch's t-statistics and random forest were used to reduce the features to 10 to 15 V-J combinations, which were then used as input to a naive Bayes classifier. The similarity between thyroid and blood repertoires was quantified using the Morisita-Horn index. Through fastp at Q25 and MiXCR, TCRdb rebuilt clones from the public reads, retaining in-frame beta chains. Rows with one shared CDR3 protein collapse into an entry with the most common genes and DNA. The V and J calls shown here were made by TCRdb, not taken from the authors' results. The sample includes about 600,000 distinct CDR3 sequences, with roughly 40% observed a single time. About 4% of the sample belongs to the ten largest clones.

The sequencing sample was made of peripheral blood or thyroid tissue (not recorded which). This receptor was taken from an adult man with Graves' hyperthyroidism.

CDR3 reads: CASSPQMGRGNTEAFL. In nucleotide form, the sequence is TGTGCCAGCAGCCCCCAGATGGGGAGGGGAAACACTGAAGCTTTCCTT. This chain joins TRBV5-6 to TRBJ1-1; a tentative D call is TRBD1 (5 bases match). The CDR3 is 16 amino acids in total, end residues counted. Just CDR3 DNA is preserved here, 48 bases in frame from base 1. According to the germline V gene, CDR1 reads SGHDT and CDR2 reads YYEEEE. Between the V and J ends, shortened by 4 bases and 2 bases respectively, the junction contains 18 bases.